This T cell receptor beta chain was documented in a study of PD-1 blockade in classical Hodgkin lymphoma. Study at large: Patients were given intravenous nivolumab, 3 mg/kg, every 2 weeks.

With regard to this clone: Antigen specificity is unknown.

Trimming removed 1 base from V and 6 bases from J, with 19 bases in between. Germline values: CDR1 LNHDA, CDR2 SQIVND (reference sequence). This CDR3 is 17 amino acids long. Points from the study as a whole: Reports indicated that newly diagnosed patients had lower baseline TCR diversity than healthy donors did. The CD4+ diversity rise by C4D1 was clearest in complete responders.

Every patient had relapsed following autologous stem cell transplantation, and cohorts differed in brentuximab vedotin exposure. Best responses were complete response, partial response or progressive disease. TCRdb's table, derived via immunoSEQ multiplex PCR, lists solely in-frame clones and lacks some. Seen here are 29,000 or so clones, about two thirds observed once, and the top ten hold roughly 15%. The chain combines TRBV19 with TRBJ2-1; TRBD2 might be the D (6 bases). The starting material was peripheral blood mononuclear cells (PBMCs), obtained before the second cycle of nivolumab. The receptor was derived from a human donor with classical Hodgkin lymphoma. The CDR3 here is CASSIVLEEDYTNEQFF. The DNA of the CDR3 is TGTGCCAGTAGTATAGTGCTCGAGGAGGACTACACCAATGAGCAGTTCTTC.